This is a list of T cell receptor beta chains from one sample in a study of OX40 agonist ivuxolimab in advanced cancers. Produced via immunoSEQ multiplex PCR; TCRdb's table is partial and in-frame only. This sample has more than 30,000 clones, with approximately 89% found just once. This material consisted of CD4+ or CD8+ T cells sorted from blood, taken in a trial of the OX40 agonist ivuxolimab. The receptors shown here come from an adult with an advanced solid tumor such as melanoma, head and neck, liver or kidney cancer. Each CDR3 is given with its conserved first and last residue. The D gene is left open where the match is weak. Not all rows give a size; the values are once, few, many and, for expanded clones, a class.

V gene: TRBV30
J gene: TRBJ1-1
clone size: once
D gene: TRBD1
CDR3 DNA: TGTGCCTGGATGACAGGGGGCAATATGAACACTGAAGCTTTCTTT
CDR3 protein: CAWMTGGNMNTEAFF

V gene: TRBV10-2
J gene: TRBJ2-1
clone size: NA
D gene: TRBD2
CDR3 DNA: TGCGCCAGCAAGAGGACTAGCGGGTACAATGAGCAGTTCTTC
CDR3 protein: CASKRTSGYNEQFF

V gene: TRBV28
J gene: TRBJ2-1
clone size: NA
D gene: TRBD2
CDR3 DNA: TGTGCCAGCCAACTAGCGGGAGGGTCCTACAATGAGCAGTTCTTC
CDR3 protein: CASQLAGGSYNEQFF

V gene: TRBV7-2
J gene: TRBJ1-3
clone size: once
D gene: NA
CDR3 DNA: TGTGCCAGCAGCTTAGTGGTAGAGGGAAACACCATATATTTT
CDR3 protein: CASSLVVEGNTIYF

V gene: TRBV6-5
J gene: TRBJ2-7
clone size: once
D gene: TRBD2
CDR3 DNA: TGTGCCAGCAGTTACGCCCCTAGCGGGAGTTTCTACGAGCAGTACTTC
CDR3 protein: CASSYAPSGSFYEQYF

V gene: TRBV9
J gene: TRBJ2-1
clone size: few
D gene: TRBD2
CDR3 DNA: TGTGCCAGTAGCGAACTAGCGGGAGGGTACAATGAGCAGTTCTTC
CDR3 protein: CASSELAGGYNEQFF

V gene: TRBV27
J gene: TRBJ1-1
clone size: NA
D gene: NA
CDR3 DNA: TGTGCCAGCAGCGTCGATATCAGGGTAGGGACTGAAGCTTTCTTT
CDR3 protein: CASSVDIRVGTEAFF

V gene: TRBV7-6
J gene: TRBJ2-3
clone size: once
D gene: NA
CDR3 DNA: TGTGCCAGCAGCTCGGGACCGTCGACGCAGTATTTT
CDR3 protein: CASSSGPSTQYF

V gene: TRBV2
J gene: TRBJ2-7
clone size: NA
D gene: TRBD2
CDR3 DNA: TGTGCCAGCAGTGCTCTCGGACTAGCAGTCCACGAGCAGTACTTC
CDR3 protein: CASSALGLAVHEQYF

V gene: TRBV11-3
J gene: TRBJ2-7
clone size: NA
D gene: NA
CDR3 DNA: TGTGCCAGCAGCTTAGGGACCCCAGCCTACGAGCAGTACTTC
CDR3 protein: CASSLGTPAYEQYF

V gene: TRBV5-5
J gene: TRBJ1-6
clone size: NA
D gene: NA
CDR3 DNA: TGTGCCAGCGGTCGGAGGGCCGACGGTTCACCCCTCCACTTT
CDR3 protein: CASGRRADGSPLHF

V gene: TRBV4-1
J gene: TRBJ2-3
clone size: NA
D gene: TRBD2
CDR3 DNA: TGCGCCAGCAGCCGTAGCGGGAGCGGCACAGATACGCAGTATTTT
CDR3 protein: CASSRSGSGTDTQYF

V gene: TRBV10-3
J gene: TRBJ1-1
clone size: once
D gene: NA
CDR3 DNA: TGTGCCATCAGTGAGACAGGTATGAACACTGAAGCTTTCTTT
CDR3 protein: CAISETGMNTEAFF

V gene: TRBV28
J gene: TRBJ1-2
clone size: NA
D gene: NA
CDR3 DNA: TGTGCCAGCACCACGAACAGGGGCTACACCTTC
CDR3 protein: CASTTNRGYTF

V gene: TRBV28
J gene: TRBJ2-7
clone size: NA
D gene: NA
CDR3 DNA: TGTGCCAGTGCCGTGGGGGGCTACGAGCAGTACTTC
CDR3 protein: CASAVGGYEQYF

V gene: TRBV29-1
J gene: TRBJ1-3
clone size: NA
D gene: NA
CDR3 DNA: TGCAGCGTTGAAGTCCAGAAGACCCGCTCTGGAAACACCATATATTTT
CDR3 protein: CSVEVQKTRSGNTIYF

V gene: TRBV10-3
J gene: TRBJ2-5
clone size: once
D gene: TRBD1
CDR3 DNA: TGTGCCATCAGTGACGCACAGGGGGCTAGGGAGACCCAGTACTTC
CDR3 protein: CAISDAQGARETQYF

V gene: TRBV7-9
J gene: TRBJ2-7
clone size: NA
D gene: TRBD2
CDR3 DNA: TGTGCCAGCAGCCCGGGGGGCGGGAGGGCCCTCCACGAGCAGTACTTC
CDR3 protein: CASSPGGGRALHEQYF

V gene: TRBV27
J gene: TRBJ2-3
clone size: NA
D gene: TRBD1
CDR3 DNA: TGTGCCAGCAGGTCGGGACAGGGGGTTATAGATACGCAGTATTTT
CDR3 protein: CASRSGQGVIDTQYF

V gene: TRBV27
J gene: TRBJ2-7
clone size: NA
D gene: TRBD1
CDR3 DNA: TGTGCCAGCAGTCGCGCGGGACAGGATCCCTCCTACGAGCAGTACTTC
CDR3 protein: CASSRAGQDPSYEQYF

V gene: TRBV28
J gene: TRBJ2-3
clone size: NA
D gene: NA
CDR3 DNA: TGTGCCAGCAGTTTTTTGTCAGATACGCAGTATTTT
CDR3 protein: CASSFLSDTQYF

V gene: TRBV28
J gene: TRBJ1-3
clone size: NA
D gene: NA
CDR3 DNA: TGTGCCAGCATCGGGGCAGACTCTGGAAACACCATATATTTT
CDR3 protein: CASIGADSGNTIYF

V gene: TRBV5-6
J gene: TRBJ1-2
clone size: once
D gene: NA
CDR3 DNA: TGTGCCAGCAGCTTGGAGGTGCTTACCCCGTTCGGCTACACCTTC
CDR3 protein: CASSLEVLTPFGYTF

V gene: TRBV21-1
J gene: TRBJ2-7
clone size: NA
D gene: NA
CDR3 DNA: TGTGCCAGCCTTCGACTAGCAAGCTCCTACGAGCAGTACTTC
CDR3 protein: CASLRLASSYEQYF

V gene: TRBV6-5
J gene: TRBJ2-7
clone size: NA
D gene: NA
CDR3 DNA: TGTGCCAGCAGTTACTCGGGTAGTGGCGGCGAGCAGTACTTC
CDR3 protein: CASSYSGSGGEQYF

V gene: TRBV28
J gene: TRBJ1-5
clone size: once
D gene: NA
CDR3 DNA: TGTGCCAGCAGTCCCCCGGACAGTGCGTTACATCAGCCCCAGCATTTT
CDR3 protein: CASSPPDSALHQPQHF

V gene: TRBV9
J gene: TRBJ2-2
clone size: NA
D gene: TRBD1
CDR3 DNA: TGTGCCAGCAGCGCCCTCCGGGACAGGGAAAGGACCGGGGAGCTGTTTTTT
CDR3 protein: CASSALRDRERTGELFF

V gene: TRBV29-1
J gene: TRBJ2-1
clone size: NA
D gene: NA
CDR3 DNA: TGCAGCGTTGTTACCAGGTTAGCCGGTGAGCAGTTCTTC
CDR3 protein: CSVVTRLAGEQFF

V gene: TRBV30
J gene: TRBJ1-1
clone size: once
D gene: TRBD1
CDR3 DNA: TGTGCCTGGTACAGGGGGCGTTCGAACACTGAAGCTTTCTTT
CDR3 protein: CAWYRGRSNTEAFF

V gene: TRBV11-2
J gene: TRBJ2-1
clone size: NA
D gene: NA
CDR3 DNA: TGTGCCAGCAGCTTAGAAGGAGTTCGGAGCTCCTACAATGAGCAGTTCTTC
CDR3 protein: CASSLEGVRSSYNEQFF

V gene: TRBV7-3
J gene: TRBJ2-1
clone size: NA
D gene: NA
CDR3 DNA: TGTGCCAGCAGTCAGGGGTCCTACAATGAGCAGTTCTTC
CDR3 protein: CASSQGSYNEQFF

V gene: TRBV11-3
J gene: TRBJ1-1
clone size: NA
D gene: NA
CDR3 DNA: TGTGCCAGCAGCTTAGAGGGTGGTGACACTGAAGCTTTCTTT
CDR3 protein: CASSLEGGDTEAFF

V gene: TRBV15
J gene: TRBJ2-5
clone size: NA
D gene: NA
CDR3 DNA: TGTGCCACCAGCAGGGCGTCGGGGGCAAGTTCAGAGACCCAGTACTTC
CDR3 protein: CATSRASGASSETQYF

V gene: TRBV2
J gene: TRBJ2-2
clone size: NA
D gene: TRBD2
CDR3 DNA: TGTGCCAGCAGATGGGACCTGGCGGGGGGAGGGGAGCTGTTTTTT
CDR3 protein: CASRWDLAGGGELFF

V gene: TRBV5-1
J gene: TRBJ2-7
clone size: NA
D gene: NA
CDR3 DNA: TGCGCCAGCAGCTCCGGGAGCAGTTCCTACGAGCAGTACTTC
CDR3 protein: CASSSGSSSYEQYF

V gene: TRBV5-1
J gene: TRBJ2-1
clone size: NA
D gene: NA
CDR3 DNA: TGCGCCAGCAGCTTGGGCCAGAACTATGGGGCTAATGAGCAGTTCTTC
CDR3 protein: CASSLGQNYGANEQFF

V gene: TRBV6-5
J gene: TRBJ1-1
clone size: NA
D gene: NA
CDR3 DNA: TGTGCCAGCAGTCGAGCAGGGACGGGGAACACTGAAGCTTTCTTT
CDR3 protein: CASSRAGTGNTEAFF

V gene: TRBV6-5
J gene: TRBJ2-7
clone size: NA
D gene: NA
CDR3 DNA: TGTGCCAGCACCGGCGGTCAGTACGAGCAGTACTTC
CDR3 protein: CASTGGQYEQYF

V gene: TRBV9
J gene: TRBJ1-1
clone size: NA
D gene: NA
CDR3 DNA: TGTGCCAGCAGCGTTAACCAGTTGGACACTGAAGCTTTCTTT
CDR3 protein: CASSVNQLDTEAFF

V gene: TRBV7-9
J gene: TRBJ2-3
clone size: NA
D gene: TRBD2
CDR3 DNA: TGTGCCAGCAGCTCTAGCGGGAGTACAGATACGCAGTATTTT
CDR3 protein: CASSSSGSTDTQYF

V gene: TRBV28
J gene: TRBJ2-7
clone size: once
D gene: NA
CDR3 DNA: TGTGCCAGCAGTTTCCAACGAGGGGCGGCGGGCTCCTACGAGCAGTACTTC
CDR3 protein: CASSFQRGAAGSYEQYF